This entry features one T cell receptor beta chain sequence. The data originate from a study of blood T cell repertoires in COVID-19. Method: immunoSEQ multiplex PCR; TCRdb's copy keeps in-frame clones and lacks some. The table records about 89,000 clones, approximately 84% of them present only once. Followed over time, Seattle patients had been enrolled while infection was active. CDR1 is SNHLY and CDR2 is FYNNEI in the germline V gene. Trimming left V 5 bases short and J 3 bases short, with 11 bases between. This CDR3 has 15 amino acids. The sequence came from a man between 65 and 85 years old with COVID-19, enrolled during active disease. This chain joins TRBV2 and TRBJ2-6; a possible D gene is TRBD1 (5 bases). The material sequenced was peripheral blood. The CDR3 nucleotides read TGTGCCAGCAGTATAACCAGGGTTGGGGCCAACGTCCTGACTTTC. This codes for CASSITRVGANVLTF.